Listed below are T cell receptor beta chains from one sample, sequenced in a study of OX40 agonist ivuxolimab in advanced cancers. The data were produced by immunoSEQ multiplex PCR, yet TCRdb's version contains in-frame clones alone and is incomplete. The repertoire holds tens of thousands of clones, with approximately 90% as singletons. Source: CD4+ or CD8+ T cells sorted from blood, taken in a trial of the OX40 agonist ivuxolimab. The origin of the receptors is an adult with an advanced solid tumor such as melanoma, head and neck, liver or kidney cancer. Both conserved end residues are part of each CDR3. Fields, in order: CDR3 protein, CDR3 DNA, J gene, clone size, D gene, V gene. D genes are given only for firm matches. Rows may omit the clone size; those that give it use once, few, many or a size class.

CASSPRTSGDFNEQFF	TGTGCCAGCAGCCCACGGACTAGCGGGGACTTCAATGAGCAGTTCTTC	TRBJ2-1	medium-sized	TRBD2	TRBV28
CASSSKTSGRYDTQYF	TGTGCCAGCAGTTCTAAGACTAGCGGGAGATATGATACGCAGTATTTT	TRBJ2-3	NA	TRBD2	TRBV28
CASSQDPRGSGSSGYNEQFF	TGTGCCAGCAGCCAAGATCCCCGAGGTAGCGGGAGCAGTGGGTACAATGAGCAGTTCTTC	TRBJ2-1	few	TRBD2	TRBV4-2
CASSEQGKVGNQPQHF	TGTGCCAGCAGTGAACAGGGGAAGGTTGGCAATCAGCCCCAGCATTTT	TRBJ1-5	NA	NA	TRBV25-1
CASSPRGGQGSTEAFF	TGTGCCAGCTCCCCGAGGGGGGGGCAAGGGAGCACTGAAGCTTTCTTT	TRBJ1-1	once	NA	TRBV18
CASSHNRASYEQYF	TGCGCCAGCAGTCACAACAGGGCCTCCTACGAGCAGTACTTC	TRBJ2-7	NA	NA	TRBV23-1
CASSTDRGGTDTQYF	TGTGCCAGCAGCACGGACAGGGGAGGGACAGATACGCAGTATTTT	TRBJ2-3	few	TRBD1	TRBV4-2
CASSLVAGQGIGELFF	TGTGCCAGCAGCTTGGTGGCGGGACAGGGAATCGGGGAGCTGTTTTTT	TRBJ2-2	NA	TRBD1	TRBV5-4
CASIKSTGYEQFF	TGTGCCAGCATCAAATCAACCGGGTATGAGCAGTTCTTC	TRBJ2-1	NA	NA	TRBV2
CASSRRQGLIGTTDSPLHF	TGTGCCAGCAGCCGCCGACAGGGGCTGATTGGGACAACTGATTCACCCCTCCACTTT	TRBJ1-6	NA	TRBD1	TRBV5-6
CASSPETYYNEQFF	TGCGCCAGCAGCCCGGAGACTTACTACAATGAGCAGTTCTTC	TRBJ2-1	NA	NA	TRBV4-1
CASSYSDRGTDTQYF	TGTGCCAGCAGTTACTCGGACAGAGGCACAGATACGCAGTATTTT	TRBJ2-3	NA	NA	TRBV6-5
CASSTGGNQPQHF	TGTGCCAGCTCAACCGGGGGAAATCAGCCCCAGCATTTT	TRBJ1-5	NA	NA	TRBV18
CAISVSVFYGYTF	TGTGCCATCAGTGTCTCAGTTTTCTATGGCTACACCTTC	TRBJ1-2	NA	NA	TRBV10-3
CASRRGRTEAFF	TGTGCCAGCAGGCGAGGGAGGACTGAAGCTTTCTTT	TRBJ1-1	NA	NA	TRBV6-5
CAWSARTGEAFF	TGTGCCTGGAGCGCGAGGACTGGTGAAGCTTTCTTT	TRBJ1-1	once	NA	TRBV30
CASRPDGRRYEQYF	TGTGCCAGCAGACCCGACGGGAGGCGCTACGAGCAGTACTTC	TRBJ2-7	NA	TRBD2	TRBV6-5
CSVTRAHSLYEQYF	TGCAGCGTGACCCGGGCACATTCACTATACGAGCAGTACTTC	TRBJ2-7	NA	NA	TRBV29-1
CASSPDRDFGSGELFF	TGCGCCAGCAGCCCCGACAGGGATTTTGGGTCCGGGGAGCTGTTTTTT	TRBJ2-2	NA	TRBD1	TRBV5-1
CSAIGRNEAFF	TGCAGCGCCATAGGACGGAATGAAGCTTTCTTT	TRBJ1-1	few	NA	TRBV29-1
CASSLDPGRKTGELFF	TGTGCCAGCAGCTTGGATCCCGGCAGGAAAACCGGGGAGCTGTTTTTT	TRBJ2-2	NA	NA	TRBV5-6
CASSMGRLAVWESESSYNEQFF	TGTGCCAGTAGTATGGGTAGACTAGCGGTCTGGGAATCCGAGAGCTCCTACAATGAGCAGTTCTTC	TRBJ2-1	NA	TRBD2	TRBV19
CASSLNPPTGAEAFF	TGTGCCAGCAGTTTAAACCCCCCGACAGGGGCTGAAGCTTTCTTT	TRBJ1-1	once	TRBD1	TRBV28
CATTSFAGLTDTQYF	TGTGCCACCACGTCTTTCGCGGGTCTCACAGATACGCAGTATTTT	TRBJ2-3	once	NA	TRBV15
CASSASAYGYTF	TGTGCCAGCAGCGCATCTGCCTATGGCTACACCTTC	TRBJ1-2	NA	NA	TRBV9
CASSLGRNRRELFF	TGTGCCAGCAGCTTAGGCAGGAACAGGCGGGAGCTGTTTTTT	TRBJ2-2	NA	NA	TRBV7-9
CASRTRTQGTYEQYF	TGTGCCAGCAGGACCCGGACTCAGGGAACCTACGAGCAGTACTTC	TRBJ2-7	NA	NA	TRBV6-5
CASSIGGRGTEAFF	TGTGCCAGTAGTATCGGGGGCAGGGGCACTGAAGCTTTCTTT	TRBJ1-1	NA	NA	TRBV19
CASSPLLRAYNEQFF	TGTGCCAGCAGTCCCCTTTTAAGGGCGTACAATGAGCAGTTCTTC	TRBJ2-1	NA	NA	TRBV28
CASSLAHGQGNQPQHF	TGTGCCAGCAGCTTAGCGCATGGGCAGGGGAATCAGCCCCAGCATTTT	TRBJ1-5	NA	NA	TRBV7-6
CASGSWATDTQYF	TGTGCTAGTGGCAGTTGGGCCACAGATACGCAGTATTTT	TRBJ2-3	NA	NA	TRBV12-5
CASSLGPVGNQPQHF	TGTGCCAGCAGTTTGGGCCCGGTGGGCAATCAGCCCCAGCATTTT	TRBJ1-5	NA	NA	TRBV11-2
CASSSGQPGTGELFF	TGTGCCAGCAGCTCGGGACAGCCGGGCACCGGGGAGCTGTTTTTT	TRBJ2-2	NA	TRBD1	TRBV2
CASSSVDRGSPNYGYTF	TGTGCCAGTAGCTCGGTCGACAGGGGGTCCCCTAACTATGGCTACACCTTC	TRBJ1-2	NA	TRBD1	TRBV19
CASSLGTGVETQYF	TGCGCCAGCAGCTTGGGGACAGGGGTAGAGACCCAGTACTTC	TRBJ2-5	NA	TRBD1	TRBV5-1
CASSQIWTGRDGYTF	TGTGCCAGCAGTCAGATTTGGACAGGGCGCGATGGCTACACCTTC	TRBJ1-2	NA	TRBD1	TRBV6-5
CASSYGTHQETQYF	TGTGCCAGCAGTTACGGCACCCACCAAGAGACCCAGTACTTC	TRBJ2-5	NA	NA	TRBV6-5
CASSEALHLAQETQYF	TGTGCCAGCAGTGAAGCGCTTCACCTAGCGCAAGAGACCCAGTACTTC	TRBJ2-5	NA	NA	TRBV2
CASNRDRSYEQYF	TGTGCCAGCAACCGCGACAGATCCTACGAGCAGTACTTC	TRBJ2-7	NA	NA	TRBV2
CASSIDSGLAAYNEQFF	TGTGCCAGTAGTATAGATTCGGGACTAGCGGCATACAATGAGCAGTTCTTC	TRBJ2-1	NA	TRBD2	TRBV19
CASSSLAGDNTGELFF	TGCGCCAGCAGCTCCCTAGCGGGAGACAACACCGGGGAGCTGTTTTTT	TRBJ2-2	NA	TRBD2	TRBV5-1